This entry describes one T cell receptor beta chain. Antigen specificity is unknown. An Oncomine TCR Beta short-read assay was used to sequence the DNA from cultured CD4+ T cells. Investigators isolated genomic DNA from cultured CD4+ T cells. TCRdb reanalysed the PCR reads using MiXCR and keeps one entry per CDR3 protein. The sample contains 13,000 to 15,000 distinct CDR3 sequences, roughly 62% of which appear only once. This entry is derived from a study of vaccination and CD4 T cells after COVID-19. Looked up from germline, CDR1 is SGHTA and CDR2 is FQGNSA. The CDR3 runs to 14 residues. The V end lost 5 bases, the J end lost 8 bases, and 18 bases lay between the germline ends. Sample treatment: roughly 10-day PBMC culture with coronavirus spike peptide pools or control peptides (ViraFEST assay).

The receptor comes from a human donor who had recovered from COVID-19. Material: CD4+ T cells from blood, cultured in vitro. This chain connects TRBV7-2 to TRBJ1-2; D perhaps matches TRBD1 (6 bases). CDR3 amino acids: CASSPQGAGEGYTF. Here the CDR3 DNA reads TGTGCCAGCAGCCCCCAAGGGGCAGGGGAAGGCTACACCTTC.